These T cell receptor beta chains were read from a single sample in a study of OX40 agonist ivuxolimab in advanced cancers. Sequencing used immunoSEQ multiplex PCR; TCRdb keeps in-frame clones, though not all of them. The sample has around 71,000 clones, just under 80% seen once. This specimen consisted of CD4+ or CD8+ T cells sorted from blood, obtained in a trial of the OX40 agonist ivuxolimab. These receptors were obtained from an adult with an advanced solid tumor such as melanoma, head and neck, liver or kidney cancer. CDR3s include the opening cysteine and the closing phenylalanine or tryptophan. A D gene is named only where the DNA matches it firmly. A row's size may be missing; if present it is once, few, many or a size class.

d_call,j_call,clone_size,v_call,cdr3_nt,cdr3_aa
.,TRBJ1-1,few,TRBV10-2,TGCGCCAGCAGTGGTGGGGCCTACGGGACTGAAGCTTTCTTT,CASSGGAYGTEAFF
.,TRBJ1-4,.,TRBV4-3,TGCGCCAGCAGCCCACGTTCGACCCTAAACAGTGAAAAACTGTTTTTT,CASSPRSTLNSEKLFF
.,TRBJ2-7,.,TRBV6-5,TGTGCCAGCAGTTACGTAACAGGCTACGAGCAGTACTTC,CASSYVTGYEQYF
.,TRBJ1-2,.,TRBV28,TGTGCCAGCAGTCATGGGCTCGATAACTATGGCTACACCTTC,CASSHGLDNYGYTF
.,TRBJ1-4,.,TRBV9,TGTGCCAGCAGCGTTGGGGAAAAACTGTTTTTT,CASSVGEKLFF
TRBD2,TRBJ2-2,.,TRBV27,TGTGCCAGCAGTCATAAGCTAGCGGATCACACCGGGGAGCTGTTTTTT,CASSHKLADHTGELFF
TRBD1,TRBJ2-2,.,TRBV5-1,TGCGCCAGCAGCTCTCAGGGGGCGAACACCGGGGAGCTGTTTTTT,CASSSQGANTGELFF
TRBD1,TRBJ1-1,.,TRBV28,TGTGCCAGCAAGGACAGGGACACTGAAGCTTTCTTT,CASKDRDTEAFF
.,TRBJ2-5,.,TRBV5-4,TGTGCCAGCAGCTTGCGGGGGACCCAGTACTTC,CASSLRGTQYF
.,TRBJ2-3,.,TRBV30,TGTGCCTGGAGTTGCGGCGGGTGGGGGACAGATACGCAGTATTTT,CAWSCGGWGTDTQYF
.,TRBJ2-7,.,TRBV2,TGTGCCAGAGGGGGGGGGAGGCCCCCCTACGAGCAGTACTTC,CARGGGRPPYEQYF
TRBD2,TRBJ2-4,few,TRBV7-2,TGTGCCAGCAGCCCCCGTAGCGGGACCTACTTTAGAGACATTCAGTACTTC,CASSPRSGTYFRDIQYF
TRBD2,TRBJ2-1,.,TRBV9,TGTGCCAGCAGCGGACAGACTAGCAGTGAGCAGTTCTTC,CASSGQTSSEQFF
TRBD1,TRBJ2-7,.,TRBV19,TGTGCCAGTAGTAGCGACAGGGATTACGAGCAGTACTTC,CASSSDRDYEQYF
TRBD2,TRBJ2-4,.,TRBV29-1,TGCAGCGTTGTGGGGGGGAGCGGAAACATTCAGTACTTC,CSVVGGSGNIQYF
TRBD1,TRBJ1-4,.,TRBV11-2,TGTGCCAGCAGCTCCCGGGACAGGAATGAAAAACTGTTTTTT,CASSSRDRNEKLFF
.,TRBJ2-5,.,TRBV27,TGTGCCAGCAGTTTAGGTGGTGGCCAAGAGACCCAGTACTTC,CASSLGGGQETQYF
.,TRBJ1-4,.,TRBV6-5,TGTGCCAGCAGTCCCAGGGTGGTTAATGAAAAACTGTTTTTT,CASSPRVVNEKLFF
TRBD1,TRBJ1-3,.,TRBV19,TGTGCCAGTACCAACCGGGGGACAGACCTCTCTGGAAACACCATATATTTT,CASTNRGTDLSGNTIYF
.,TRBJ2-6,.,TRBV6-5,TGTGCCAGCAGTTACGGGAGCTCTGGGGCCAACGTCCTGACTTTC,CASSYGSSGANVLTF
.,TRBJ1-5,.,TRBV19,TGTGCCACCGGACCGGGACTATTAGGCAATCAGCCCCAGCATTTT,CATGPGLLGNQPQHF
.,TRBJ1-3,.,TRBV7-2,TGTGCCAGCTCCCAAGGGGCAAGACGAGGAAACACCATATATTTT,CASSQGARRGNTIYF
.,TRBJ1-1,.,TRBV7-2,TGTGCCAGCAGCTTAGCGCGTGCGGTGGGAGCTTTCTTT,CASSLARAVGAFF
.,TRBJ2-1,.,TRBV7-2,TGTGCCAGCAGCCGACGCGACAACTCCTACAATGAGCAGTTCTTC,CASSRRDNSYNEQFF
.,TRBJ2-1,.,TRBV4-3,TGCGCCAGCAGCCAAGATCCCCCTCACGACCCCTCCTACAATGAGCAGTTCTTC,CASSQDPPHDPSYNEQFF
.,TRBJ1-2,.,TRBV19,TGTGCCAGTAGTGCTAGGGAGGTTTTGGGCTACACCTTC,CASSAREVLGYTF
.,TRBJ1-4,many,TRBV7-2,TGTGCCAGCAGCTTAGTGCGGGGGCGCGATGAAAAACTGTTTTTT,CASSLVRGRDEKLFF
.,TRBJ1-2,.,TRBV18,TGTGCCAGCTCACCTTTCGGGGCCCCGGACTATGGCTACACCTTC,CASSPFGAPDYGYTF
.,TRBJ1-5,many,TRBV6-6,TGTGCCAGCAATTTGGACAATCAGCCCCAGCATTTT,CASNLDNQPQHF
.,TRBJ2-7,.,TRBV5-1,TGCGCCAGCAGCCCCCGGGGGGCGGTTAGCTACGAGCAGTACTTC,CASSPRGAVSYEQYF
.,TRBJ1-1,.,TRBV11-2,TGTGCCAGCAGCTTAGGTCTTTGGAACACTGAAGCTTTCTTT,CASSLGLWNTEAFF
TRBD1,TRBJ2-3,.,TRBV5-1,TGCGCCAGCAGCCTACGGACAGGGAAAGGGACAGATACGCAGTATTTT,CASSLRTGKGTDTQYF
.,TRBJ1-2,.,TRBV21-1,TGTGCCAGCAGCAAAGCCCCGGACAGGGAAGTAGTCTTTGGTGGCTACACCTTC,CASSKAPDREVVFGGYTF
TRBD2,TRBJ2-1,few,TRBV5-4,TGTGCCAGCAGCTGGACTAGCGGGAGACACAATGAGCAGTTCTTC,CASSWTSGRHNEQFF
TRBD1,TRBJ2-7,many,TRBV14,TGTGCCAGCAGGAGACAGGGGCCCTACGAGCAGTACTTC,CASRRQGPYEQYF
TRBD1,TRBJ1-1,few,TRBV18,TGTGCCAGCCGCCCGATGAGACAGGGGTACACTGAAGCTTTCTTT,CASRPMRQGYTEAFF
.,TRBJ2-7,once,TRBV11-1,TGTGCCAGCAGCAAAGACATCGGACGGCAAACCTACGAGCAGTACTTC,CASSKDIGRQTYEQYF
TRBD2,TRBJ2-3,few,TRBV10-2,TGCGCCAGCAGTCGACTAGCGTCGGGAGATACGCAGTATTTT,CASSRLASGDTQYF
TRBD1,TRBJ2-3,.,TRBV19,TGTGCCAGTAGCCCAAAGACAGGGGGTGGCACAGATACGCAGTATTTT,CASSPKTGGGTDTQYF
.,TRBJ1-3,.,TRBV19,TGTGCCAGTAGTCCGACAGGAAACACCATATATTTT,CASSPTGNTIYF